This T cell receptor (beta chain) was sequenced in a study of T cell responses to AZD1222 COVID-19 vaccine. General study findings and limits: At 160-218 and 743-854, vaccine-associated CD4 TCRs were dominant, and they spanned spike. Donors in the cohort were predominantly white British and more often female, and clonal diversity was possibly underestimated.

The method was immunoSEQ multiplex PCR; TCRdb's version includes in-frame clones alone and lacks a portion of them. The profile shows 95,000 to 150,000 clones, approximately 85% of them singletons. To note about this clone: Its antigen is undetermined.

This CDR3 spans 12 amino acids. Germline V lookup: CDR1 SEHNR, CDR2 FQNEAQ (reference sequence). V gave up 4 bases and J gave up 7 bases; unmatched junction bases: 2. This TCR was sampled from an adult in good health. V usage is TRBV7-9 and J usage is TRBJ1-2; 8 bases match TRBD1. The sample in question was peripheral blood, obtained on day 0 of AZD1222 vaccination. CDR3 sequence: CASSSDRAGYTF. CDR3 DNA: TGTGCCAGCAGCTCGGACAGGGCTGGCTACACCTTC. Full variable domain (outside the CDR3, taken from reference TRBV7-9 and TRBJ1-2): DTGVSQNPRHKITKRGQNVTFRCDPISEHNRLYWYRQTLGQGPEFLTYFQNEAQLEKSRLLSDRFSAERPKGSFSTLEIQRTEQGDSAMYLCASSSDRAGYTFGSGTRLTVV.